This passage covers 8 T cell receptor beta chains from one sample sequenced in a study of HIV-infected patients and healthy controls. Whole blood was used without fractionation, so all unsorted peripheral T cells were included. cDNA was made from approximately 500 ng RNA using alpha and beta constant primers. Each of the alpha and beta chains got its own library through chain-specific third strand synthesis with indices. One entry per CDR3 protein results from TCRdb running MiXCR on the 5' RACE reads. This table holds around 19,000 distinct CDR3 sequences, around 10% found once. The sample comprised blood. The receptors come from an adult in good health.

This clonotype appeared many times. This chain uses TRBV4-1 with TRBJ1-3; D gene uncertain. The CDR3 length is 13 residues. Trimming cost V 1 base and J 5 bases, with 6 bases left between them. From germline, CDR1 is MGHRA and CDR2 YSYEKL. The DNA of the CDR3 is TGCGCCAGCAGCCAAGTTCAACGAAACACCATATATTTT. It is translated as CASSQVQRNTIYF.

The chain couples TRBV29-1 to TRBJ2-7; D is unresolved. This CDR3 is 11 amino acids long. Germline CDR1 SQVTM, CDR2 ANQGSEA. V was trimmed by 7 bases and J by 7 bases, leaving 14 bases between them. CDR3 region: CSATETGEQYF. The DNA for the CDR3 is TGCAGCGCCACAGAAACCGGGGAGCAGTACTTC.

This clonotype was detected many times. Written as DNA, the CDR3 is TGTGCCAGCAGAACAAGCCCCTCGAGTCTCGATACGCAGTATTTT. Residues: CASRTSPSSLDTQYF. V is TRBV27 and J is TRBJ2-3, with no clear D. This CDR3 spans 15 amino acids. Deletions cut 6 bases from V and 6 bases from J, with 19 bases between. Germline loops: CDR1 MNHEY, CDR2 SMNVEV (reference sequence).

The genes are TRBV6-5 and TRBJ2-7, with no clear D. Looked up from germline, CDR1 is MNHEY and CDR2 is SVGAGI. This CDR3 contains 13 residues. V lost 2 bases to trimming and J lost 7 bases, with 12 bases between them. The CDR3 DNA is TGTGCCAGCAGTTACAGTTTAGGGATGGAGCAGTACTTC. Protein sequence: CASSYSLGMEQYF.

This clonotype was seen ten or more times. The gene calls are TRBV27 and TRBJ1-5, with D unresolved. Trimming pared 2 bases from V and 8 bases from J, leaving 13 bases between. The length of the CDR3 is 14 residues. From germline, CDR1 is MNHEY and CDR2 SMNVEV (reference sequence). CDR3 sequence: CASSLKGRAEPQHF. For the CDR3, the DNA is TGTGCCAGCAGTTTAAAAGGCCGAGCGGAGCCCCAGCATTTT.

This clonotype was counted at least ten times. The V gene is TRBV7-9, the J gene TRBJ1-1; weak D call: TRBD1 (5 bases). CDR3 size: 14 residues. Germline CDR1 SEHNR, CDR2 FQNEAQ (reference sequence). V gave up 5 bases and J gave up 2 bases, with 12 bases separating them. CDR3 bases: TGTGCCAGCAGCCTAGGGACGGATAACACTGAAGCTTTCTTT. This sequence encodes CASSLGTDNTEAFF.

Within the sample, this clonotype is medium-sized. The chain couples TRBV7-7 to TRBJ2-5; D gene ambiguous. Germline assignment: CDR1 SSHAT and CDR2 FNYEAQ (reference sequence). The length of the CDR3 is 17 residues. The V and J ends lost 1 base and 2 bases respectively, with 17 bases between them. Here the CDR3 reads CASSLDKWGESQETQYF. The CDR3 nucleotides read TGTGCCAGCAGCTTAGATAAATGGGGTGAATCTCAAGAGACCCAGTACTTC. The complete variable domain, with remaining parts taken from reference TRBV7-7 and TRBJ2-5, reads GAGVSQSPRYKVTKRGQDVTLRCDPISSHATLYWYQQALGQGPEFLTYFNYEAQPDKSGLPSDRFSAERPEGSISTLTIQRTEQRDSAMYRCASSLDKWGESQETQYFGPGTRLLVL.

This clonotype was seen at least ten times. CDR3 nucleotide sequence: TGCGCCAGCAGCCAAGATCGGACCCTTAGCAATCAGCCCCAGCATTTT. As protein: CASSQDRTLSNQPQHF. The chain links TRBV4-1 to TRBJ1-5; unclear D gene. Germline CDR1 is MGHRA and CDR2 is YSYEKL. The V and J ends lost 0 bases and 0 bases respectively, with 9 bases between them. The CDR3 runs 16 residues.